This paragraph reports one T cell receptor beta chain. Its antigen is unidentified. This entry is derived from a study of identical twins. TCRdb recomputed calls from the 5' RACE reads with MiXCR, one row per CDR3 protein. The sample gives around 490,000 distinct CDR3 sequences, approximately 14% of which show up once; around 0.48% is in the top ten. Only healthy Caucasians were enrolled as donors. The CDR3 is made up of 14 amino acids. The V and J ends lost 6 bases and 5 bases respectively, with 17 bases between them. Germline CDR1 is MDHEN and CDR2 is SYDVKM. Study findings and constraints: Cord blood beta clonotypes present at high abundance carried fewer insertions; no such pattern appeared in memory repertoires. Researchers caution that invariant MAIT and iNKT cells could partly confound zero-insertion analyses.

The data also belong to a second study, concerning yellow fever vaccine responses in identical twins.

This TCR derives from a woman between 18 and 29 years old in good health. The sequenced material came from CD4+ T cells sorted from blood. The V gene is TRBV28, the J gene TRBJ2-7; D tentatively fits TRBD1 or TRBD2 (5 bases each). The CDR3 bases are TGTGCCAGCAGGCCGGGACCCACGAGGAACGAGCAGTACTTC. It translates to CASRPGPTRNEQYF. The full variable domain, completed using reference TRBV28 and TRBJ2-7, is DVKVTQSSRYLVKRTGEKVFLECVQDMDHENMFWYRQDPGLGLRLIYFSYDVKMKEKGDIPEGYSVSREKKERFSLILESASTNQTSMYLCASRPGPTRNEQYFGPGTRLTVT.